This passage covers 18 T cell receptor beta chains from one sample sequenced in a study of shared clonotypes between healthy human individuals (dated by TCRdb to about 2020). Library creation used the immunoSEQ multiplex PCR assay. What TCRdb holds here is the immuneACCESS table cut down to in-frame rearrangements. Part of the clones is not present; checked against another copy, under half of the missing clones reflect an unresolved V gene, and the others are unexplained. The sample includes roughly 500,000 clones, with over 65% observed a single time. Approximately 12% of the sample comes from the top ten. The material sequenced was PBMCs. The receptors were sampled from a woman aged 40 to 49 in good health. Some clones in this sample may be carry-over from other donors' samples.

Worth noting for this clone: This CDR3 is also generated by other DNA sequences in the sample. The rearrangement links TRBV7-2 to TRBJ2-7; 10 positions agree with TRBD2. The CDR3 covers 14 residues. CDR1 and CDR2 from the germline V gene are SGHTA and FQGNSA. V trimming: 1 base; J trimming: 3 bases; junction bases outside the gene matches: 0. DNA of the CDR3: TGTGCCAGCAGCTTAGAGCGGGGGGGCTACGAGCAGTACTTC. This sequence encodes CASSLERGGYEQYF.

In its sample, this clone was seen once. The chain joins TRBV11-1 to TRBJ2-1; 9 positions agree with TRBD2. Unmatched junction bases numbered 18, after V lost 5 bases and J lost 4 bases. Germline V lookup: CDR1 SGHAT, CDR2 FQDESV (reference sequence). The CDR3 consists of 19 residues. The CDR3 DNA reads TGTGCCAGCAGCCCCACGGGACAGCAGCCGGGACTAGCTTACAATGAGCAGTTCTTC. Translation: CASSPTGQQPGLAYNEQFF.

This sequence joins TRBV13 and TRBJ1-1, with unresolved D. Per germline, CDR1 PRHDT and CDR2 FYEKMQ (reference sequence). V gave up 5 bases and J gave up 7 bases, with 11 bases separating them. The CDR3 has 12 residues. The DNA for the CDR3 is TGTGCCAGCAGCCTGCTCGGAGGTGAAGCTTTCTTT. The encoded protein is CASSLLGGEAFF. The variable domain in full, with the rest retrieved from reference TRBV13 and TRBJ1-1, is AAGVIQSPRHLIKEKRETATLKCYPIPRHDTVYWYQQGPGQDPQFLISFYEKMQSDKGSIPDRFSAQQFSDYHSELNMSSLELGDSALYFCASSLLGGEAFFGQGTRLTVV.

CDR3 protein: CASSLEESTDTQYF. The CDR3 DNA is TGTGCCAGCAGCTTGGAGGAAAGCACAGATACGCAGTATTTT. V gene TRBV7-6 combines with J gene TRBJ2-3; tentatively, D is TRBD2 (5 bases). Germline loops: CDR1 SGHVS, CDR2 FNYEAQ. The V gene lost 3 bases and the J gene lost 0 bases, with 7 bases spanning the gap. This CDR3 region has 14 residues.

The rearrangement uses TRBV18 and TRBJ2-7; TRBD1 agrees at 8 bases. The CDR3 is made up of 16 amino acids. After removal of 4 bases from V and 7 bases from J, the junction contained 15 bases not matched to a gene. The germline V gene has CDR1 KGHSH and CDR2 LQKENI. CDR3 sequence: CASSLQGAAVLPEQYF. CDR3 DNA sequence: TGTGCCAGCTCACTGCAGGGGGCGGCCGTCCTTCCAGAGCAGTACTTC.

The count of this clone is one. CDR3 bases: TGTGCCAGCGGCTTAGCGGGGGGGAATGAGCAGTTCTTC. Its protein is CASGLAGGNEQFF. V is TRBV27 and J is TRBJ2-1; 11 nucleotides agree with TRBD2. This CDR3 region has 13 residues. The germline V gene encodes CDR1 MNHEY and CDR2 SMNVEV (reference sequence). Trimming cost V 8 bases and J 7 bases; bases outside gene matches: 4.

On this clone itself: A much larger clonotype is one base distant, so this may be a read error. The CDR3 carries no conserved terminal phenylalanine or tryptophan, so it likely arises from a read error. This rearrangement joins TRBV30 to TRBJ1-1; D gene unclear. Germline-derived CDR1 and CDR2 are GTSNPN and SVGIG (reference sequence). V was clipped by 0 bases and J by 3 bases, with 11 bases between them. The CDR3 spans 14 residues. CDR3 protein: CAWSVLLGDTEAFV. The CDR3, as DNA: TGTGCCTGGAGTGTACTATTAGGTGACACTGAAGCTTTCGTT.

This clone was detected ten times or more. The chain is built from TRBV2 and TRBJ1-1; 7 bases line up with TRBD1. This CDR3 spans 18 amino acids. The ends lost 6 bases at V and 0 bases at J; junction bases unmatched: 16. Germline V gene lookup returns CDR1 SNHLY and CDR2 FYNNEI. CDR3 bases: TGTGCCAGCAGCTGGTTCGCCGGGACAGCAAACGTGAACACTGAAGCTTTCTTT. It specifies CASSWFAGTANVNTEAFF.

A remark on this clone: This could be a read error, since a much larger clone is one nucleotide away. At the DNA level, this CDR3 is encoded by other sequences in the same sample as well. DNA of the CDR3: TGTGCCAGTAGCGTAGGGGGAGCGGTGAACACTGAAGCTTTCTTT. This translates into CASSVGGAVNTEAFF. The chain carries TRBV9 and TRBJ1-1; a possible D gene is TRBD1 (6 bases). CDR3 length: 15 residues. CDR1 and CDR2 (germline): SGDLS, YYNGEE.

The rearrangement links TRBV29-1 to TRBJ2-7, with a weak D call TRBD1 (5 bases). CDR3 length: 14 amino acids. Germline assignment: CDR1 SQVTM and CDR2 ANQGSEA. The V end lost 7 bases, the J end lost 1 base, and 17 bases lay between the germline ends. The CDR3 sequence is CSAHGASGSYEQYF. The CDR3 DNA is TGCAGCGCGCATGGGGCTTCAGGGTCCTACGAGCAGTACTTC.

This chain connects TRBV28 to TRBJ2-7, with D perhaps matching TRBD1 or TRBD2 (6 bases each). CDR3 length: 13 residues. V was trimmed by 6 bases and J by 6 bases, leaving 15 bases between them. From germline, CDR1 is MDHEN and CDR2 SYDVKM. The CDR3 is CASRQGGMGEQYF. DNA of the CDR3: TGTGCCAGCAGACAGGGCGGGATGGGCGAGCAGTACTTC.

V usage is TRBV5-5 and J usage is TRBJ2-7, with 15 bases aligning to TRBD2. This CDR3 is 15 amino acids long. Germline CDR1 and CDR2: SGHKS and YYEKEE (reference sequence). Trimming cost V 3 bases and J 3 bases; bases outside gene matches: 1. The CDR3 sequence: CASSSGLAGGYEQYF. The CDR3 coding sequence is TGTGCCAGCAGCTCGGGACTAGCGGGAGGCTACGAGCAGTACTTC.

This clone was counted between two and nine times. V is TRBV18 and J is TRBJ1-1; D not resolved. Germline assignment: CDR1 KGHSH and CDR2 LQKENI. V was clipped by 1 base and J by 1 base, with 10 bases between them. The CDR3 has 15 amino acids. For the CDR3, the DNA is TGTGCCAGCTCACCACAGAAGGGAGCGAACACTGAAGCTTTCTTT. This translates into CASSPQKGANTEAFF.

This clone was seen more than once but under ten times. V gene TRBV5-1 combines with J gene TRBJ2-4; TRBD1 matches at 12 bases. This CDR3 region has 14 residues. Germline V gene sequence: CDR1 SGHRS, CDR2 YFSETQ. The V and J ends lost 4 bases and 7 bases, in that order; junction bases with no gene match: 3. This CDR3 reads CASSTGQGANIQYF. CDR3 nucleotides: TGCGCCAGCAGCACGGGACAGGGGGCCAACATTCAGTACTTC.

As concerns this clone: Other DNA variants within this sample encode the same CDR3. V usage is TRBV5-1 and J usage is TRBJ2-2; D remains unclear. The CDR3 extends over 14 amino acids. V lost 2 bases, J lost 2 bases, and 7 bases lay in between. CDR1 and CDR2 from the germline V gene are SGHRS and YFSETQ. CDR3 in DNA: TGCGCCAGCAGCTTTGCGGAAAACACCGGGGAGCTGTTTTTT. Protein product: CASSFAENTGELFF. Combining the CDR3 with reference TRBV5-1 and TRBJ2-2 gives the whole variable domain KAGVTQTPRYLIKTRGQQVTLSCSPISGHRSVSWYQQTPGQGLQFLFEYFSETQRNKGNFPGRFSGRQFSNSRSEMNVSTLELGDSALYLCASSFAENTGELFFGEGSRLTVL.

The chain employs TRBV10-2 and TRBJ1-5; D is undetermined. Trimming removed 8 bases at V and 7 bases at J, with 18 bases between. The germline gives CDR1 WSHSY, CDR2 SAAADI. The CDR3 totals 14 residues. CDR3 amino acids: CASPTPPLAQPQHF. CDR3 coding DNA: TGCGCCAGCCCCACCCCCCCACTCGCCCAGCCCCAGCATTTT.

Concerning this clone itself: A much larger clone differs by one base, so this may be a read error. The chain has TRBV27 and TRBJ2-7; D may be TRBD1 (6 bases). CDR3 length equals 17 residues. V lost 6 bases and J lost 1, with 22 bases in between. CDR1 and CDR2 from the germline V gene are MNHEY and SMNVEV (reference sequence). The CDR3 DNA follows: TGTGCCAGCAGCCTCAGGGGCCCACCACCACTTTCCTACGAGCAGTACTTC. This codes for CASSLRGPPPLSYEQYF.

The V gene is TRBV5-6, the J gene TRBJ2-2, with 8 nucleotides matching TRBD2. CDR1 SGHDT and CDR2 YYEEEE come from the germline V gene. Trimming at V came to 2 bases and at J to 0 bases, leaving 3 bases not matched to a gene. The CDR3 has 16 amino acids. The CDR3 DNA reads as TGTGCCAGCAGCTTTCGGGGGGGACCGAACACCGGGGAGCTGTTTTTT. Translated: CASSFRGGPNTGELFF.